Presented here are 20 T cell receptor beta chains from one specimen sequenced in a study of regulatory T cells in long-lasting Graves disease. Noted time point: newly diagnosed GD, antithyroid drugs for less than 3 months. From RNA extracted from PBMCs, the TCR library was made. TCR beta libraries were built with iRepertoire HTBI primers and Arm-PCR of CDR3 regions. TCRdb processed the multiplex PCR reads anew with MiXCR; each CDR3 protein has one entry. This sample has about 440,000 distinct CDR3 sequences; 15% occur once, and the top ten carry 16%. These data also formed part of another study, on T cells in Graves' hyperthyroidism and ophthalmopathy.

The specimen was peripheral blood mononuclear cells (PBMCs), collected at new diagnosis, from a patient treated with antithyroid drugs. These TCRs come from a young woman with Graves disease.

In this sample, this clonotype turned up many times. The DNA of the CDR3 is TGTGCCAGCAATGGACCATGGGGTGTCCGAGATACGCAGTATTTT. Translation: CASNGPWGVRDTQYF. The rearrangement joins TRBV12-3 or TRBV12-4 to TRBJ2-3; D is unresolved. The CDR3 is made up of 15 amino acids. V was cut by 7 bases and J by 5 bases, with 19 bases left in between.

The V and J genes are TRBV12-3 or TRBV12-4 and TRBJ2-2; TRBD2 aligns across 7 bases. The CDR3 runs 16 residues. The junction had 7 bases not matched to a gene; V was cut back by 3 bases and J by 3 bases. As DNA, the CDR3 is TGTGCCAGCAGTTTTATGGCGGGAGTTGACACCGGGGAGCTGTTTTTT. This sequence encodes CASSFMAGVDTGELFF.

This clonotype appeared many times. This chain connects TRBV18 to TRBJ2-7, with 7 positions matching TRBD2. This CDR3 spans 14 amino acids. Germline CDR1 and CDR2: KGHSH and LQKENI. V was clipped by 6 bases and J by 2 bases; unmatched bases: 7. The CDR3, as DNA: TGTGCCAGCTCGTACCTAGCGGAACCCTACGAGCAGTACTTC. It encodes CASSYLAEPYEQYF.

This clonotype was recorded a few times. This may be a read error: a much more frequent sequence differs by one nucleotide. The rearrangement links TRBV6-1 to TRBJ2-7; D not resolved. Deletions cut 6 bases from V and 2 bases from J, with 14 bases between. Germline-derived CDR1 and CDR2 are MNHNS and SASEGT. CDR3 size: 14 residues. The DNA of the CDR3 is TGTGCCAGCAGCAATCCCCTGCGGCCCTACGAGCAGTACTTC. Encoded protein: CASSNPLRPYEQYF.

The rearrangement joins TRBV9 to TRBJ2-2; TRBD1 agrees at 9 bases. The J segment lost 5 bases and the V segment lost 2 bases, leaving 10 bases of the junction unmatched. This CDR3 contains 17 residues. Germline CDR1 SGDLS, CDR2 YYNGEE. CDR3 in amino acids: CASSVGSGTGNTGELFF. The CDR3 DNA is TGTGCCAGCAGCGTTGGGTCCGGGACAGGGAATACCGGGGAGCTGTTTTTT.

This clonotype has only a few counts. Here the CDR3 DNA reads TGTGCCAGTTCGCACCTTAGCAATCAGCCCCAGCATTTT. Encoded protein: CASSHLSNQPQHF. This chain uses TRBV19 with TRBJ1-5; D unclear. The CDR3 spans 13 residues. Trimming left V 8 bases short and J 0 bases short, with 8 bases between. The germline V gene has CDR1 LNHDA and CDR2 SQIVND (reference sequence).

This clonotype was detected many times. The CDR3 DNA follows: TGCAGTGCGGGGCTAGCGGGAGATTCACATGAGCAGTTCTTC. Protein product: CSAGLAGDSHEQFF. This chain connects TRBV20-1 to TRBJ2-1; TRBD2 agrees at 10 bases. Trimming took 6 bases from V and 8 from J; bases not matched to a gene: 10. The CDR3 length is 14 residues. Germline CDR1 reads DFQATT; CDR2 reads SNEGSKA (reference sequence).

This clonotype was seen a handful of times. The chain employs TRBV24-1 and TRBJ2-2, with a possible D match to TRBD1 (6 bases). The CDR3 sequence is 13 residues long. The germline gives CDR1 KGHDR, CDR2 SFDVKD. Trimming took off 9 bases at V and 5 bases at J, with 12 bases between the two ends. The CDR3 nucleotides read TGTGCCACCGGGACACCTCGGACCGGGGAGCTGTTTTTT. Encoded protein: CATGTPRTGELFF.

This clonotype appeared many times. V is TRBV5-7 and J is TRBJ1-1; 9 bases are shared with TRBD1. TRBV5-7 is flagged as an ORF with uncertain function. The CDR3 has 19 amino acids. V lost 4 bases, J lost 0 bases, and 16 bases stayed unmatched. This chain's CDR3 is CASSLHRRIQGAVNTEAFF. CDR3 DNA: TGTGCCAGCAGCCTACACCGCCGGATACAGGGGGCGGTGAACACTGAAGCTTTCTTT.

This clonotype was counted at least ten times. The chain employs TRBV12-3 or TRBV12-4 and TRBJ1-5; D call uncertain. This CDR3 region has 15 residues. Trimming shortened V by 5 bases and J by 5 bases, and 16 bases separated the two germline ends. The CDR3 here is CASSPRDGFHQPQHF. The CDR3 DNA reads TGTGCCAGCAGTCCCCGTGACGGGTTTCATCAGCCCCAGCATTTT.

This chain uses TRBV6-1 with TRBJ1-2; 7 nucleotides line up with TRBD1. Germline CDR1 MNHNS, CDR2 SASEGT. This CDR3 is built from 14 residues. Trimming removed 6 bases from V and 5 bases from J; junction bases left unmatched: 9. The CDR3 DNA reads as TGTGCCAGCAGCCTAGACAGGGCAGGATATGGCTACACCTTC. Protein product: CASSLDRAGYGYTF.

This clonotype turned up a few times. A far larger clone lies a single base away; this is likely a read error. CDR3 coding DNA: TGTGCCAGCAGCGCGACAGGGAACGAGCAGTACTTC. It is translated as CASSATGNEQYF. The chain employs TRBV9 and TRBJ2-7; 7 nucleotides align to TRBD1. The CDR3 totals 12 residues. Germline CDR1 and CDR2: SGDLS and YYNGEE. The trim removed 3 bases at V and 5 bases at J, leaving 2 bases unmatched.

This clonotype was detected only a few times. A read error is possible here, since a much larger clone lies one base away. This chain uses TRBV30 with TRBJ1-5; tentative D call: TRBD1 (6 bases). CDR1 and CDR2 (germline): GTSNPN, SVGIG (reference sequence). Trimming took off 1 base at V and 9 bases at J, with 16 bases between the two ends. The CDR3 covers 14 residues. The CDR3 DNA sequence: TGTGCCTGGAGTGGACAGGTCCAGGGTCGGCCCCAGCATTTT. Encoded protein: CAWSGQVQGRPQHF.

As for this clonotype: Just one base apart from a much larger clone, this may be a read error. The chain joins TRBV6-1 to TRBJ2-1; 7 positions match TRBD2. The CDR3 sequence is 16 residues long. Germline V gene lookup returns CDR1 MNHNS and CDR2 SASEGT. The CDR3: CASSRGEWAGRNEQSF. CDR3 DNA sequence: TGTGCCAGCAGCCGGGGGGAGTGGGCCGGACGGAATGAGCAGTCCTTC.

This clonotype was picked up many times. The chain combines TRBV4-1 with TRBJ2-7, with a possible D match to TRBD2 (7 bases). This CDR3 is built from 14 residues. Trimming pared 4 bases from V and 4 bases from J, leaving 14 bases between. Germline V lookup: CDR1 MGHRA, CDR2 YSYEKL. The CDR3 nucleotides read TGCGCCAGCAGCCGGGGAGGGGACACGTACGAGCAGTACTTC. Encoded protein: CASSRGGDTYEQYF.

This clonotype occurred many times. The rearrangement joins TRBV30 to TRBJ2-3; 11 bases agree with TRBD2. The germline CDR1 and CDR2 sequences are GTSNPN and SVGIG (reference sequence). The J segment lost 8 bases and the V segment lost 3 bases, leaving 10 bases of the junction unmatched. This CDR3 has 15 residues. The CDR3 here is CAWRDLAGGLPTQYF. The CDR3 DNA reads as TGTGCCTGGAGAGATCTAGCGGGAGGCTTACCTACGCAGTATTTT.

This clonotype has ten or more counts. An end of the junction does not agree with germline; a read error may underlie this. The chain carries TRBV5-1 and TRBJ2-1; 9 bases are a match to TRBD2. This CDR3 has 15 amino acids. Germline values: CDR1 SGHRS, CDR2 YFSETQ. The CDR3 sequence: CASSPSGMGYNEQFF. In DNA, the CDR3 is TGTGCCAGCAGCCCTAGCGGGATGGGCTACAATGAGCAGTTCTTC. The whole variable domain, filled in from reference TRBV5-1 and TRBJ2-1, reads KAGVTQTPRYLIKTRGQQVTLSCSPISGHRSVSWYQQTPGQGLQFLFEYFSETQRNKGNFPGRFSGRQFSNSRSEMNVSTLELGDSALYLCASSPSGMGYNEQFFGPGTRLTVL.

About this clonotype: A much larger clone lies one base from this, so it may be a read error. The rearrangement uses TRBV2 and TRBJ2-7; TRBD2 might be the D (5 bases). Germline-derived CDR1 and CDR2 are SNHLY and FYNNEI. Trimming cost V 6 bases and J 2 bases, with 11 bases left between them. CDR3 size: 13 residues. The CDR3 reads CASSKSGAYEQYF. The CDR3 nucleotides are TGTGCCAGCAGCAAAAGCGGAGCCTACGAGCAGTACTTC.

This clonotype was seen repeatedly, ten times or more. This sequence joins TRBV20-1 and TRBJ2-3; D is possibly TRBD2 (5 bases). Trimming removed 2 bases from V and 7 bases from J, with 16 bases in between. Germline V lookup: CDR1 DFQATT, CDR2 SNEGSKA (reference sequence). This CDR3 region has 14 residues. This CDR3 reads CSARLAGRAYTQYF. The CDR3 DNA sequence: TGCAGTGCTAGACTAGCCGGTCGGGCATATACGCAGTATTTT.

This clonotype occurred many times. The rearrangement uses TRBV10-2 and TRBJ2-1, with TRBD1 matching over 9 bases. This CDR3 has 14 amino acids. Trimming removed 9 bases from V and 1 base from J; junction bases left unmatched: 4. CDR1 and CDR2 from the germline V gene are WSHSY and SAAADI. CDR3 protein: CASTGQGSYNEQFF. CDR3 in DNA: TGCGCCAGTACAGGACAGGGGTCCTACAATGAGCAGTTCTTC.